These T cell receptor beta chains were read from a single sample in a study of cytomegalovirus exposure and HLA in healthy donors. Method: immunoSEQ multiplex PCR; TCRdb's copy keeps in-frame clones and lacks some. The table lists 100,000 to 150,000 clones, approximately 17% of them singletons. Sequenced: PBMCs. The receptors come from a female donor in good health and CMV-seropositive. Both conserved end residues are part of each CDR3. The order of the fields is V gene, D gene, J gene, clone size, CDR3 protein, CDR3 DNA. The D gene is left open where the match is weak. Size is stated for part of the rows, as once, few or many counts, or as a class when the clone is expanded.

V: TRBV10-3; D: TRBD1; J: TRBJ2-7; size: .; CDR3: CAINQGATYEQYF; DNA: TGTGCCATCAATCAGGGGGCCACCTACGAGCAGTACTTC
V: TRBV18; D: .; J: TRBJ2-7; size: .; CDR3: CASSPTGSSYEQYF; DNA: TGTGCCAGCTCACCAACAGGTAGCTCCTACGAGCAGTACTTC
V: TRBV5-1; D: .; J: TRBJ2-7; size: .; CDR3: CASSLVPFRTVVPYEQYF; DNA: TGCGCCAGCAGCTTGGTACCATTTCGGACAGTAGTACCCTACGAGCAGTACTTC
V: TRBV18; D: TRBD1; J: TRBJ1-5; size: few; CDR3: CASSPGGGPNQPQHF; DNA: TGTGCCAGCTCACCAGGAGGGGGCCCCAATCAGCCCCAGCATTTT
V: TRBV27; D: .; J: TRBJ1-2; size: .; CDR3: CASSKLGAREGYTF; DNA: TGTGCCAGCAGTAAATTAGGGGCCAGGGAAGGCTACACCTTC
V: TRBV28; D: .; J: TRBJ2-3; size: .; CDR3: CASSFQINTQYF; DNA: TGTGCCAGCAGTTTTCAGATAAATACGCAGTATTTT
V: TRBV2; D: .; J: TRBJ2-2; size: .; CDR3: CASSRDRINTGELFF; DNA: TGTGCCAGCAGTAGAGACAGGATCAACACCGGGGAGCTGTTTTTT
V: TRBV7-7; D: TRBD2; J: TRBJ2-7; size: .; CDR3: CASSLGASGPYEQYF; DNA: TGTGCTAGCAGCTTAGGGGCTAGCGGACCCTACGAGCAGTACTTC
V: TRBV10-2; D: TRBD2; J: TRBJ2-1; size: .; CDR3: CASRVAGGFYNEQFF; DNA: TGCGCCAGCAGGGTAGCGGGGGGCTTCTACAATGAGCAGTTCTTC
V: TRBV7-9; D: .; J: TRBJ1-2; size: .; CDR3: CASSLGQDIPSGYTF; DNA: TGTGCCAGCAGCTTAGGGCAGGACATCCCGTCGGGCTACACCTTC
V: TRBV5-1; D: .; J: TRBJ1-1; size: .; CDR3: CASSRLDSFHTEAFF; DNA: TGCGCCAGCAGCCGACTCGACTCCTTCCATACTGAAGCTTTCTTT
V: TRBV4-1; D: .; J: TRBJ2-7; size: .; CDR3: CASSPPARASSYEQYF; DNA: TGCGCCAGCAGCCCCCCGGCGCGGGCCAGCTCCTACGAGCAGTACTTC
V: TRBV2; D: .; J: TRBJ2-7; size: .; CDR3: CASSREQYF; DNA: TGTGCCAGCAGTCGCGAGCAGTACTTC
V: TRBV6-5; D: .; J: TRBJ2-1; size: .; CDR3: CASKQGSNSYNEQFF; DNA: TGTGCCAGCAAGCAGGGGAGTAACTCCTACAATGAGCAGTTCTTC
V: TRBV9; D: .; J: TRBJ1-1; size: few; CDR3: CASSVAGAAGNTEAFF; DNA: TGTGCCAGCAGCGTAGCTGGAGCGGCAGGGAACACTGAAGCTTTCTTT
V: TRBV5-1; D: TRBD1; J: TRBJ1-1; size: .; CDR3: CASSLVGQGGTEAFF; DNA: TGCGCCAGCAGCTTGGTGGGACAGGGGGGCACTGAAGCTTTCTTT
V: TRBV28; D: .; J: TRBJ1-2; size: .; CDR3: CASSLDTNYGYTF; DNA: TGTGCCAGCAGTTTGGACACTAACTATGGCTACACCTTC
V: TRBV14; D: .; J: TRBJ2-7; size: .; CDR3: CASSQGLPYEQYF; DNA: TGTGCCAGCAGCCAAGGACTTCCCTACGAGCAGTACTTC
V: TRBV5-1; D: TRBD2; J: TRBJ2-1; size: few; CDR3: CASRLASGAYNEQFF; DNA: TGCGCCAGCCGGCTTGCGAGCGGGGCATACAATGAGCAGTTCTTC
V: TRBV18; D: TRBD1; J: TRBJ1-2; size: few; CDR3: CASSPSRGLSYGYTF; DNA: TGTGCCAGCTCACCCTCCAGGGGGTTGAGCTATGGCTACACCTTC
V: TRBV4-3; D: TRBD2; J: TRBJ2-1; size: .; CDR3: CASSHPLAGASEQFF; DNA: TGCGCCAGCAGCCACCCACTAGCGGGAGCTTCTGAGCAGTTCTTC
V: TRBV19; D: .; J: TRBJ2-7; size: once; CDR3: CASSINGRPGAYEQYF; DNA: TGTGCCAGTAGTATAAACGGCAGGCCGGGGGCCTACGAGCAGTACTTC
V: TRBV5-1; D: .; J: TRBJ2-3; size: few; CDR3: CASSLARGLSTDTQYF; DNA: TGCGCCAGCAGCTTGGCTCGAGGATTGAGCACAGATACGCAGTATTTT
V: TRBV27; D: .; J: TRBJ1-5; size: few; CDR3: CASSFGGSSNQPQHF; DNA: TGTGCCAGCAGTTTCGGGGGATCTAGCAATCAGCCCCAGCATTTT
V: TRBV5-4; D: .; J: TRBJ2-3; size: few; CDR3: CASSPLGALDTQYF; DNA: TGTGCCAGCAGCCCTCTGGGGGCACTAGATACGCAGTATTTT
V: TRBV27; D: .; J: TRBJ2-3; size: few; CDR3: CASSFHRADTQYF; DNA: TGTGCCAGCAGTTTCCACAGGGCCGATACGCAGTATTTT